Below, 32 T cell receptor beta chains from the same sample are listed, as sequenced in a study of immune evolution from preneoplasia to lung adenocarcinoma. Produced via immunoSEQ multiplex PCR; TCRdb's table is partial and in-frame only. Of about 4,900 clones in the sample, more than 65% are singletons; the top ten hold 11%. Source material: FFPE minimally invasive lung adenocarcinoma tissue. The receptors here all came from a person between 65 and 80 years old with lung adenocarcinoma.

A word on this clone: At one end, the junction sequence differs from germline, possibly due to a read error. The gene calls are TRBV6-5 and TRBJ2-3; 8 positions match TRBD1. Germline CDR1 is MNHEY and CDR2 is SVGAGI. This CDR3 spans 15 amino acids. The CDR3 sequence is CTSSPRTGSPDTQYF. The CDR3 DNA reads as TGTACCAGCAGTCCCCGGACAGGGTCCCCAGATACGCAGTATTTT.

The table lists this clone with a few counts. The J gene is TRBJ2-1, the V gene TRBV30, with 8 bases that match TRBD2. This CDR3 region has 15 residues. The V gene end was trimmed by 4 bases and the J gene end by 4 bases; junction bases not matched to a gene: 9. In germline, CDR1 is GTSNPN, CDR2 SVGIG (reference sequence). The DNA of the CDR3 is TGTGCCTGGACTCCCGGTAGCGGGGATTACAATGAGCAGTTCTTC. It is translated as CAWTPGSGDYNEQFF.

The chain employs TRBV5-4 and TRBJ2-1, with D unresolved. This CDR3 comprises 15 residues. Germline values: CDR1 SGHNT, CDR2 YYREEE (reference sequence). V lost 4 bases and J 7 bases, leaving 18 bases between the germline ends. CDR3 nucleotide sequence: TGTGCCAGCAGCCCTCACCCCAAAACATTGAATGAGCAGTTCTTC. Translated: CASSPHPKTLNEQFF.

The chain has TRBV4-1 and TRBJ1-2; D is uncertain. The germline V and J ends were trimmed by 1 base and 4 bases, with 13 bases remaining between them. The length of the CDR3 is 15 residues. Germline loops: CDR1 MGHRA, CDR2 YSYEKL. As DNA, the CDR3 is TGCGCCAGCAGCCAAGTTGCACAGACGGGCTATGGCTACACCTTC. Residues: CASSQVAQTGYGYTF.

This clone appeared a few times. The gene calls are TRBV5-1 and TRBJ2-1; 7 nucleotides align to TRBD2. In germline, CDR1 is SGHRS, CDR2 YFSETQ. V trimming: 5 bases; J trimming: 7 bases; junction bases outside the gene matches: 12. The CDR3 runs 15 residues. The CDR3 spells CASRGVLAIRNEQFF. In DNA, the CDR3 is TGCGCCAGCAGAGGGGTACTAGCGATCCGTAATGAGCAGTTCTTC.

The V gene is TRBV6-1, the J gene TRBJ2-6; D possibly uses TRBD1 or TRBD2 (6 bases each). The V end was cut by 4 bases, the J end by 0 bases, with 13 bases between. CDR3 length: 17 residues. Germline V gene lookup returns CDR1 MNHNS and CDR2 SASEGT. The chain's CDR3 is CASSARGTLSGANVLTF. The CDR3 nucleotides read TGTGCCAGCAGTGCTAGGGGGACTCTCTCTGGGGCCAACGTCCTGACTTTC.

This clone was seen more than once but under ten times. J is TRBJ1-2 and V is TRBV29-1; D is unresolved. Germline loops: CDR1 SQVTM, CDR2 ANQGSEA. V was trimmed by 0 bases and J by 4 bases, leaving 6 bases between them. The CDR3 spans 12 residues. CDR3 nucleotides: TGCAGCGTTGAAGAGGGATCCTATGGCTACACCTTC. Encoded protein: CSVEEGSYGYTF.

The gene calls are TRBV25-1 and TRBJ2-2, with D unclear. This CDR3 has 15 residues. From germline, CDR1 is MGHDK and CDR2 SYGVNS. V dropped 2 bases and J dropped 4 bases, with 11 bases sitting between them. CDR3 residues: CASSEAGYGTGELFF. The CDR3 nucleotides read TGTGCCAGCAGTGAAGCCGGGTATGGCACCGGGGAGCTGTTTTTT.

The genes are TRBV21-1 and TRBJ1-4. TRBV21-1 counts as a pseudogene. The CDR3 has 16 amino acids. Written as DNA, the CDR3 is TGTGCCAGCAGCCCATTGGTTCGGGATATCCCTGAAAAACTGTTTTTT. Its protein is CASSPLVRDIPEKLFF.

As DNA, the CDR3 is TGTGCCTGGGGGGCCAACAGGGTGGCCACTAATGAAAAACTGTTTTTT. This sequence encodes CAWGANRVATNEKLFF. The chain has TRBV30 and TRBJ1-4, with D possibly matching TRBD1 (6 bases). The CDR3 runs to 16 residues. Germline lookup yields CDR1 GTSNPN and CDR2 SVGIG (reference sequence). The V and J ends lost 5 bases and 2 bases respectively, with 18 bases between them. Together with reference TRBV30 and TRBJ1-4, the CDR3 gives the full variable domain: SQTIHQWPATLVQPVGSPLSLECTVEGTSNPNLYWYRQAAGRGLQLLFYSVGIGQISSEVPQNLSASRPQDRQFILSSKKLLLSDSGFYLCAWGANRVATNEKLFFGSGTQLSVL.

The gene calls are TRBV6-5 and TRBJ1-2, with unresolved D. The CDR3 sequence is 13 residues long. The ends were cut back, 7 bases at V and 1 base at J, with 10 bases in the middle. CDR1 is MNHEY, CDR2 SVGAGI, per germline. CDR3: CASTSGDNYGYTF. In DNA form, the CDR3 reads TGTGCCAGCACCTCCGGGGATAACTATGGCTACACCTTC.

The chain has TRBV28 and TRBJ2-5; a possible D gene is TRBD2 (7 bases). The germline gives CDR1 MDHEN, CDR2 SYDVKM. With 8 bases removed from V and 5 bases from J, the gap between germline ends came to 18 bases. The length of the CDR3 is 14 residues. The CDR3 is CASGLLQGGETQYF. The CDR3 nucleotides are TGTGCCAGCGGCCTTTTACAGGGAGGGGAGACCCAGTACTTC.

The chain recombines TRBV14 with TRBJ1-1; D is uncertain. CDR1 is SGHDN, CDR2 FVKESK, per germline. Between the trimmed V and J ends, which lost 2 bases and 5 bases, there was a span of 9 bases. There are 13 residues in the CDR3. The CDR3 region is CASSQLPGTEAFF. The CDR3 DNA is TGTGCCAGCAGCCAATTGCCTGGGACTGAAGCTTTCTTT.

This sequence joins TRBV15 and TRBJ1-1; D is perhaps TRBD1 (6 bases). The length of the CDR3 is 15 residues. Germline V lookup: CDR1 LNHNV, CDR2 YYDKDF (reference sequence). The V end lost 1 base, the J end lost 1 base, and 10 bases lay between the germline ends. The CDR3 sequence: CATSRVAGANTEAFF. The CDR3 DNA sequence: TGTGCCACCAGCAGAGTTGCAGGGGCGAACACTGAAGCTTTCTTT.

V gene TRBV28 combines with J gene TRBJ1-1, with D hard to call. Deletions cut 5 bases from V and 3 bases from J, with 16 bases between. The CDR3 has 15 amino acids. Germline V lookup: CDR1 MDHEN, CDR2 SYDVKM. The CDR3 protein is CASSGKDSMYTEAFF. CDR3 DNA sequence: TGTGCCAGCAGTGGGAAGGATTCTATGTACACTGAAGCTTTCTTT.

A note on this clone: A junction boundary mismatches the germline segment, possibly from a read error. This chain uses TRBV7-7 with TRBJ1-3; D gene uncertain. This CDR3 has 15 amino acids. The germline V gene encodes CDR1 SSHAT and CDR2 FNYEAQ (reference sequence). The CDR3 loop is CASSLDGGTGNTIYF. CDR3 bases: TGTGCTAGCAGCTTAGACGGCGGCACTGGAAACACCATATATTTT.

The V and J genes are TRBV6-1 and TRBJ2-3, with D perhaps given as TRBD1 or TRBD2 (5 bases each). In germline, CDR1 is MNHNS, CDR2 SASEGT. V lost 9 bases and J lost 2, with 15 bases in between. This CDR3 has 14 residues. The CDR3 DNA is TGTGCCAGTGACAGTGGAGGAAACACAGATACGCAGTATTTT. This encodes CASDSGGNTDTQYF.

The V gene is TRBV19, the J gene TRBJ2-7; D may match TRBD1 or TRBD2 (5 bases each). The germline gives CDR1 LNHDA, CDR2 SQIVND (reference sequence). The CDR3 totals 15 residues. V was shortened by 5 bases and J by 0 bases, with 14 bases between the two germline ends. The CDR3 DNA is TGTGCCAGTAGTGTCCGTCGAGGGGCCTCCTACGAGCAGTACTTC. It yields the protein CASSVRRGASYEQYF. Using reference TRBV19 and TRBJ2-7 for the parts outside the CDR3, the full variable domain is DGGITQSPKYLFRKEGQNVTLSCEQNLNHDAMYWYRQDPGQGLRLIYYSQIVNDFQKGDIAEGYSVSREKKESFPLTVTSAQKNPTAFYLCASSVRRGASYEQYFGPGTRLTVT.

The chain recombines TRBV7-2 with TRBJ2-1; 10 bases align to TRBD2. The J segment lost 0 bases and the V segment lost 4 bases, leaving 9 bases of the junction unmatched. This CDR3 region has 18 residues. CDR1 is SGHTA and CDR2 is FQGNSA in the germline V gene. The CDR3 DNA follows: TGTGCCAGCAGCTCAGAGATGACTAGCGGGCGCTCCTACAATGAGCAGTTCTTC. It translates to CASSSEMTSGRSYNEQFF.

The chain combines TRBV19 with TRBJ1-1; no definite D call. Trimming pared 1 base from V and 2 bases from J, leaving 14 bases between. CDR3 length equals 16 residues. Germline assignment: CDR1 LNHDA and CDR2 SQIVND (reference sequence). The CDR3 DNA reads as TGTGCCAGTAGTATAGTAGTAGACGCCGGTAACACTGAAGCTTTCTTT. This sequence encodes CASSIVVDAGNTEAFF.

The chain combines TRBV7-2 with TRBJ2-3; D gene uncertain. This CDR3 has 15 residues. CDR1 and CDR2 from the germline V gene are SGHTA and FQGNSA. Between the trimmed V and J ends, which lost 1 base and 0 bases, there was a span of 8 bases. This CDR3 reads CASSLGPTSTDTQYF. CDR3 in DNA: TGTGCCAGCAGCTTAGGGCCCACTAGCACAGATACGCAGTATTTT.

The J gene is TRBJ2-3, the V gene TRBV9; 10 bases fit TRBD2. The CDR3 is 16 amino acids. V gave up 3 bases and J gave up 0 bases; unmatched junction bases: 4. Germline CDR1 is SGDLS and CDR2 is YYNGEE. This chain's CDR3 is CASSATSGESTDTQYF. For the CDR3, the DNA is TGTGCCAGCAGCGCAACTAGCGGGGAAAGCACAGATACGCAGTATTTT.

The chain uses TRBV5-6 and TRBJ1-2, with 8 bases matching TRBD1. The CDR3 sequence is 15 residues long. Trimming at V came to 4 bases and at J to 4 bases, leaving 9 bases not matched to a gene. Germline CDR1 and CDR2: SGHDT and YYEEEE. DNA for the CDR3: TGTGCCAGCAGCCCAAAAACAGGGGGGGTCTATGGCTACACCTTC. This encodes CASSPKTGGVYGYTF. The entire variable domain, with the rest obtained from reference TRBV5-6 and TRBJ1-2, is as follows: DAGVTQSPTHLIKTRGQQVTLRCSPKSGHDTVSWYQQALGQGPQFIFQYYEEEERQRGNFPDRFSGHQFPNYSSELNVNALLLGDSALYLCASSPKTGGVYGYTFGSGTRLTVV.

The V and J genes are TRBV7-2 and TRBJ2-2; D gene ambiguous. The germline V gene encodes CDR1 SGHTA and CDR2 FQGNSA. CDR3 length: 14 residues. V dropped 6 bases and J dropped 0 bases, with 8 bases sitting between them. The CDR3 nucleotides are TGTGCCAGCAGACCTGACTCGAACACCGGGGAGCTGTTTTTT. Its protein product is CASRPDSNTGELFF.

There are a few counts of this clone. The chain carries TRBV27 and TRBJ1-3, with no clear D. Trimming cost V 7 bases and J 4 bases, with 14 bases left between them. The CDR3 consists of 14 residues. CDR1 and CDR2 from the germline V gene are MNHEY and SMNVEV (reference sequence). The CDR3 region is CASTELDEGNTIYF. CDR3 sequence (DNA): TGTGCCAGCACTGAGTTAGATGAGGGAAACACCATATATTTT.

The gene calls are TRBV11-1 and TRBJ2-7, with TRBD1 as a possible D gene (6 bases). V dropped 5 bases and J dropped 1 base, with 12 bases sitting between them. Germline CDR1 and CDR2: SGHAT and FQDESV (reference sequence). The CDR3 covers 14 residues. Written as DNA, the CDR3 is TGTGCCAGCAGCCTCAGGGGTCTGTCCTACGAGCAGTACTTC. Translation: CASSLRGLSYEQYF.

The chain is built from TRBV18 and TRBJ2-3; 7 bases fit TRBD2. Looked up from germline, CDR1 is KGHSH and CDR2 is LQKENI. The CDR3 sequence is 16 residues long. The V segment lost 1 base and the J segment 2 bases; nucleotides outside the gene matches: 6. The CDR3 sequence is CASSPRLAGTTDTQYF. CDR3 DNA sequence: TGTGCCAGCTCACCACGACTAGCTGGCACCACAGATACGCAGTATTTT.

The chain employs TRBV2 and TRBJ2-2; the D gene could be TRBD1 or TRBD2 (5 bases each). Germline V CDR1 and CDR2: SNHLY, FYNNEI. Trimming removed 6 bases at V and 2 bases at J, with 10 bases between. The CDR3 extends over 14 amino acids. CDR3 nucleotide sequence: TGTGCCAGCAGGGGACGGCCTAACACCGGGGAGCTGTTTTTT. Its protein is CASRGRPNTGELFF.

As DNA, the CDR3 is TGTGCCAGCAGCAAAGTTAGGACAGGGAACACCGGGGAGCTGTTTTTT. This encodes CASSKVRTGNTGELFF. This chain joins TRBV21-1 and TRBJ2-2; the D segment call TRBD1 is taken from the table without a DNA check. TRBV21-1 is a pseudogene. The CDR3 spans 16 residues.

This clone was recorded a few times. The V and J genes are TRBV5-1 and TRBJ2-1; TRBD2 is a possible D gene (6 bases). This CDR3 region has 13 residues. Trimming pared 4 bases from V and 5 bases from J, leaving 10 bases between. Germline V CDR1 and CDR2: SGHRS, YFSETQ. CDR3 sequence: CASSPTRDNEQFF. As DNA, the CDR3 is TGCGCCAGCAGCCCGACTAGAGACAATGAGCAGTTCTTC.

This chain connects TRBV6-1 to TRBJ2-7; 7 bases match TRBD1. From germline, CDR1 is MNHNS and CDR2 SASEGT. This CDR3 is 15 amino acids long. The J segment lost 5 bases and the V segment lost 2 bases, leaving 9 bases of the junction unmatched. CDR3 DNA sequence: TGTGCCAGCAGTGAATGGTCCAACAGGGGCAACGAGCAGTACTTC. Protein: CASSEWSNRGNEQYF.

The J gene is TRBJ1-4, the V gene TRBV7-8; 8 nucleotides line up with TRBD1. Per germline, CDR1 SGHVS and CDR2 FQNEAQ. The J segment lost 7 bases and the V segment lost 3 bases, leaving 13 bases of the junction unmatched. This CDR3 spans 17 amino acids. The CDR3 here is CASSLHRLGTGGEKLFF. DNA for the CDR3: TGTGCCAGCAGCTTGCACAGACTCGGGACAGGAGGTGAAAAACTGTTTTTT.